This T cell receptor (beta chain) was identified during a study of control samples from healthy donors and cancer patients. Sequenced by immunoSEQ multiplex PCR; TCRdb stores in-frame clones only, minus some. Among over 85,000 clones listed, 84% were seen once. Source material: PBMCs. The sequence was obtained from a man aged 70-80 years with lung cancer.

CDR3 nucleotide sequence: TGTGCCAGCAGCTTTGGAGGGGGCTACGAGCAGTACTTC. This encodes CASSFGGGYEQYF. This chain links TRBV7-9 with TRBJ2-7; D may be TRBD1 or TRBD2 (6 bases each). The V end was cut by 3 bases, the J end by 3 bases, with 9 bases between. CDR3 size: 13 residues. Germline V lookup: CDR1 SEHNR, CDR2 FQNEAQ (reference sequence).